This is a list of T cell receptor beta chains from one sample in a study of CD8+CD57+ T cells in acquired aplastic anemia. TCRdb re-analysed the reads in MiXCR, keeping a single row per CDR3 protein. Here the sample spans 110,000 or so distinct CDR3 sequences, 58% being singletons. The sample taken for sequencing was sorted CD4+, CD8+, or CD8+CD57+ T cells (not recorded which) from PBMCs. Receptors originate from a human donor with aplastic anemia. Both conserved end residues are part of each CDR3. Fields, in order: J gene, V gene, CDR3 protein.

J: TRBJ2-7; V: TRBV7-9; CDR3: CASSARGEWEQYF
J: TRBJ2-1; V: TRBV19; CDR3: CASSGSYNEQFF
J: TRBJ1-2; V: TRBV7-9; CDR3: CASSVRQGMNYGYTF
J: TRBJ2-1; V: TRBV20-1; CDR3: CSASSSKVGGYNEQFF
J: TRBJ2-7; V: TRBV29-1; CDR3: CSVEVLYEQYF
J: TRBJ1-2; V: TRBV7-3; CDR3: CASSLTAGGAGYGYTF
J: TRBJ2-7; V: TRBV24-1; CDR3: CATGRRHSGYYEQYF
J: TRBJ2-3; V: TRBV20-1; CDR3: CSARTADTQYF
J: TRBJ1-1; V: TRBV19; CDR3: CASSMDVRRTEAFF
J: TRBJ2-1; V: TRBV28; CDR3: CASRWAVGPYNEQFF
J: TRBJ2-1; V: TRBV24-1; CDR3: CATSDLRGAIFF
J: TRBJ1-2; V: TRBV29-1; CDR3: CSVSEDRGFVDGYTF
J: TRBJ1-5; V: TRBV19; CDR3: CASSIGGTDNQPQHF
J: TRBJ2-7; V: TRBV5-4; CDR3: CASSVGQGGVYEQYF
J: TRBJ1-1; V: TRBV9; CDR3: CASSPGGAMNTEAFF
J: TRBJ1-4; V: TRBV25-1; CDR3: CASSEFRGANEKLFF
J: TRBJ2-5; V: TRBV11-3; CDR3: CASSPAGGRGTQYF
J: TRBJ2-7; V: TRBV9; CDR3: CASSVGGGGLSYEQYF
J: TRBJ1-1; V: TRBV6-1; CDR3: CASLNRDGVYTEAFF
J: TRBJ2-5; V: TRBV5-6; CDR3: CASSVTQGFQETQYF
J: TRBJ1-2; V: TRBV6-5; CDR3: CASSYSSGGNYGYTF
J: TRBJ2-7; V: TRBV11-2; CDR3: CASSLDLADTYEQYF
J: TRBJ2-6; V: TRBV10-3; CDR3: CAISESEEGGANVLTF
J: TRBJ2-7; V: TRBV7-2; CDR3: CASSFPGQGSDEQYF
J: TRBJ2-1; V: TRBV5-6; CDR3: CASSLGWGGIHEQFF
J: TRBJ2-3; V: TRBV7-9; CDR3: CASSSGTSGIF
J: TRBJ2-5; V: TRBV20-1; CDR3: CSASLMQGQETQYF
J: TRBJ2-7; V: TRBV27; CDR3: CASSTLFRNTYEQYF
J: TRBJ2-1; V: TRBV11-1; CDR3: CASSARDRALTRATYEQFF
J: TRBJ1-5; V: TRBV5-6; CDR3: CASSPQGPNSNQPQHF
J: TRBJ1-5; V: TRBV10-2; CDR3: CASSVTGGQQPQHF